What follows is one T cell receptor beta chain and its context. The read terminates 3 residues ahead of where the CDR3 ends, so the germline J gene completes it. The record originates from a study of T cells in women clearing cervical HPV infection. Cervical HPV DNA detected by MY09/MY11 PCR, typed by dot-blot. The CDR3 contains 11 residues. Germline assignment: CDR1 GTSNPN and CDR2 SVGIG (reference sequence). The V gene lost 7 bases and the J gene lost 7 bases, with 13 bases spanning the gap. The table came from immunoSEQ multiplex PCR; TCRdb's copy has only in-frame clones and leaves some out. The sample includes tens of thousands of clones.

The specimen sequenced was blood buffy coat. V gene TRBV30 combines with J gene TRBJ1-2; D call uncertain. This TCR was recovered from a woman between 18 and 75 years old with a cervical HPV16 infection that either progressed to CIN3+ or cleared (not recorded which). CDR3 DNA (partial): TGTGCCTCCCGGGGATCTCTTGGC. This sequence encodes CASRGSLG. The whole CDR3 protein is CASRGSLGYTF.